These 8 T cell receptor beta chains originate from one sample sequenced in a study of regulatory T cells in long-lasting Graves disease. This sample's time point: newly diagnosed GD, antithyroid drugs for less than 3 months. Scientists built the TCR library using RNA that was extracted from PBMCs. Construction of the TCR beta libraries employed iRepertoire HTBI primers in conjunction with Arm-PCR of CDR3 regions. TCRdb re-called the multiplex PCR reads with MiXCR, one entry per CDR3 protein. The sample contains fewer than 550,000 distinct CDR3 sequences, about 16% of which appear only once. These same data were also listed under a study on T cells in Graves' hyperthyroidism and ophthalmopathy.

Material: peripheral blood mononuclear cells (PBMCs), obtained at new diagnosis, from a patient treated with antithyroid drugs. The receptors stem from a woman aged 40 to 65 with Graves disease.

This clonotype was observed at least ten times. The chain employs TRBV29-1 and TRBJ2-7; 10 bases map to TRBD1. Germline trimming cut 7 bases from V and 4 bases from J; bases unmatched to any gene: 10. Germline CDR1 SQVTM, CDR2 ANQGSEA. The CDR3 extends over 14 amino acids. This CDR3 reads CSARPGQGRYEQYF. The CDR3 nucleotides are TGCAGCGCCCGACCGGGACAGGGGAGGTACGAGCAGTACTTC.

About this clonotype itself: A much larger clone differs by one base, so this may be a read error. This chain connects TRBV2 to TRBJ1-4; D remains ambiguous. The CDR3 runs to 14 residues. The germline V and J ends were trimmed by 6 bases and 3 bases, with 11 bases remaining between them. Germline CDR1 is SNHLY and CDR2 is FYNNEI. The DNA of the CDR3 is TGTGCCAGCAGAGGGTCTGCACCTAATGAAAAACTGTTTTTT. Protein: CASRGSAPNEKLFF.

There are a few counts of this clonotype. This chain joins TRBV5-1 and TRBJ1-1; 7 bases are a match to TRBD1. Trimming removed 4 bases from V and 3 bases from J; junction bases left unmatched: 6. Germline lookup yields CDR1 SGHRS and CDR2 YFSETQ. CDR3 length: 14 residues. As DNA, the CDR3 is TGCGCCAGCAGCGTCGGGACAGAGGACACTGAAGCTTTCTTT. It codes for CASSVGTEDTEAFF.

This clonotype has a count of ten or more. The chain links TRBV6-2 or TRBV6-3 to TRBJ1-6; the D gene is possibly TRBD1 (6 bases). Germline CDR1 MNHEY, CDR2 SVGEGT. The CDR3 is 14 amino acids. Between the trimmed V and J ends, which lost 0 bases and 14 bases, there was a span of 14 bases. The CDR3 nucleotides read TGTGCCAGCAGTTACTCACAGGCTCAGGGGTCCCTCCACTTT. Translation gives CASSYSQAQGSLHF.

In its sample, this clonotype was seen many times. A read error may account for a junction end that differs from germline. The J gene is TRBJ1-1, the V gene TRBV5-1, with TRBD1 matching 8 bases. Germline CDR1 and CDR2: SGHRS and YFSETQ. The CDR3 sequence is 12 residues long. The chain's CDR3 is CASSPGQGEAFF. Here the CDR3 DNA reads TGTGCCAGCAGTCCCGGACAGGGTGAAGCTTTCTTT.

In this sample, this clonotype turned up many times. V usage is TRBV3-1 and J usage is TRBJ2-7; 13 bases map to TRBD2. Trimming removed 7 bases from V and 4 bases from J; junction bases left unmatched: 13. The CDR3 length is 17 residues. Germline CDR1 and CDR2: LGHDT and YNNKEL (reference sequence). The CDR3, as DNA: TGTGCCAGCACAGGCCACCATTCGACTAGCGGGGGGTACGAGCAGTACTTC. This gives the protein CASTGHHSTSGGYEQYF.

This clonotype was detected ten times or more. The V and J genes are TRBV20-1 and TRBJ1-1; 7 bases map to TRBD1. Trimming took 7 bases from V and 4 from J; bases not matched to a gene: 9. The V gene's germline CDR1 is DFQATT and CDR2 SNEGSKA (reference sequence). The CDR3 consists of 13 residues. The CDR3 here is CSVPRGSVTEAFF. The CDR3 nucleotides are TGCAGTGTTCCCAGGGGGTCGGTCACTGAAGCTTTCTTT.

This clonotype was found many times. This rearrangement joins TRBV6-2 or TRBV6-3 to TRBJ2-1; D may be TRBD1 or TRBD2 (6 bases each). Trimming left V 5 bases short and J 7 bases short, with 21 bases between. CDR3 length: 16 residues. Germline V CDR1 and CDR2: MNHEY, SVGEGT. The CDR3 loop is CASSKGRGPGENEQFF. CDR3 nucleotides: TGTGCCAGCAGTAAAGGCCGGGGGCCCGGGGAGAATGAGCAGTTCTTC.